These T cell receptor beta chains were read from a single sample in a study of blood T cell repertoires in COVID-19. The data were produced by immunoSEQ multiplex PCR, yet TCRdb's version contains in-frame clones alone and is incomplete. The sample consists of about 390,000 clones, approximately 87% of them appearing once. Material: PBMCs or T cells enriched from blood (not recorded which). The receptors derive from a woman aged 45-59 years who had recovered from COVID-19. Both conserved end residues are part of each CDR3. The order of the fields is J gene, D gene, clone size, V gene, CDR3 protein, CDR3 DNA. D genes are given only for firm matches. Clone size appears in some rows only: once, few, many, or a class for an expanded clone.

TRBJ2-1,NA,NA,TRBV6-2/TRBV6-3,CASSARQIINEQFF,TGTGCCAGCAGTGCCCGACAGATAATAAATGAGCAGTTCTTC
TRBJ2-2,TRBD1,NA,TRBV2,CATTGTGGITGELFF,TGTGCCACCACGGGAACAGGGGGAATCACCGGGGAGCTGTTTTTT
TRBJ1-1,NA,once,TRBV12-3/TRBV12-4,CASSLSTEAFF,TGTGCCAGCAGTTTATCGACTGAAGCTTTCTTT
TRBJ1-5,NA,NA,TRBV27,CASSLRPGEPQHF,TGTGCCAGCAGTTTACGTCCGGGAGAGCCCCAGCATTTT
TRBJ2-4,TRBD2,NA,TRBV28,CASSRGVMSGGAKIQYF,TGTGCCAGCAGCCGGGGGGTTATGAGCGGGGGCGCGAAAATTCAGTACTTC
TRBJ1-1,TRBD1,NA,TRBV7-2,CASSFGGGSFEAFF,TGTGCCAGCAGCTTCGGAGGGGGCAGCTTTGAAGCTTTCTTT
TRBJ2-1,NA,NA,TRBV4-1,CASSQGLFSDRGSEQFF,TGCGCCAGCAGCCAAGGGTTATTCTCTGATCGGGGGAGTGAGCAGTTCTTC
TRBJ2-7,NA,once,TRBV19,CASSSYQQGSEQYF,TGTGCCAGTAGTTCATATCAACAGGGTTCCGAGCAGTACTTC
TRBJ1-1,TRBD1,NA,TRBV30,CAWSVRWDRGFYTEAFF,TGTGCCTGGAGTGTACGGTGGGACAGGGGATTTTACACTGAAGCTTTCTTT
TRBJ1-2,NA,NA,TRBV27,CASSSGLPVRYGYTF,TGTGCCAGCAGTTCGGGACTACCGGTACGATATGGCTACACCTTC
TRBJ1-2,NA,NA,TRBV6-5,CASSYSRDGKNGYTF,TGTGCCAGCAGTTACTCGCGGGATGGGAAGAATGGCTACACCTTC
TRBJ1-3,TRBD1,NA,TRBV6-1,CASSEDRGGNTIYF,TGTGCCAGCAGTGAAGACAGGGGTGGAAACACCATATATTTT
TRBJ1-2,TRBD1,NA,TRBV3-1/TRBV3-2,CASSLGTGQGRAYGYTF,TGTGCCAGCAGCCTAGGGACAGGGCAAGGGAGAGCCTATGGCTACACCTTC
TRBJ1-3,NA,once,TRBV5-1,CASSPQDGNTIYF,TGCGCCAGCAGCCCGCAGGATGGAAACACCATATATTTT
TRBJ2-7,NA,NA,TRBV5-1,CASSLSGQNYEQYF,TGCGCCAGCAGCTTGTCAGGACAGAACTACGAGCAGTACTTC
TRBJ2-1,TRBD2,NA,TRBV10-3,CAISEAGAYRNEQFF,TGTGCCATCAGTGAAGCGGGAGCGTATCGGAATGAGCAGTTCTTC